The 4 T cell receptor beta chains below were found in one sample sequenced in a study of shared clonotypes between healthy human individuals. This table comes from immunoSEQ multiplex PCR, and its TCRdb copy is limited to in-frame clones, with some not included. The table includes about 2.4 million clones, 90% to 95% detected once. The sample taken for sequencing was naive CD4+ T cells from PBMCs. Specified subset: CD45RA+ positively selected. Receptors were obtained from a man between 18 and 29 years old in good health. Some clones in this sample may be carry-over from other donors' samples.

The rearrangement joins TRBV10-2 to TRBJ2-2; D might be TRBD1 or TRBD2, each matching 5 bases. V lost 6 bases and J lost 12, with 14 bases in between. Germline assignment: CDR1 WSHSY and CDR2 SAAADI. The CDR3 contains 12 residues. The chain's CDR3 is CASRTGPRQLFF. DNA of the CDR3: TGCGCCAGCAGGACGGGACCTCGGCAGCTGTTTTTT.

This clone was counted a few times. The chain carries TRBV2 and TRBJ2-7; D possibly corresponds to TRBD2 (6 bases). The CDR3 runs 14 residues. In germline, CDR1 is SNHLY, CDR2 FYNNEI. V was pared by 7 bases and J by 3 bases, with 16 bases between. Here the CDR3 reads CASNGGGPYYEQYF. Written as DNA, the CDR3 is TGTGCCAGCAATGGGGGAGGCCCGTACTACGAGCAGTACTTC.

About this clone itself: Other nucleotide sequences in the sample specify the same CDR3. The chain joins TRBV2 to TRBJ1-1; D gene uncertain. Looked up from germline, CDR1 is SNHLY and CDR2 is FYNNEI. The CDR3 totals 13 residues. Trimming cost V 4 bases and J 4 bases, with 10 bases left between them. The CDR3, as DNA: TGTGCCAGCAGTGTAAAGGGCTCCACTGAAGCTTTCTTT. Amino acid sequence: CASSVKGSTEAFF. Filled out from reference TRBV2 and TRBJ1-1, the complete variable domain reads EPEVTQTPSHQVTQMGQEVILRCVPISNHLYFYWYRQILGQKVEFLVSFYNNEISEKSEIFDDQFSVERPDGSNFTLKIRSTKLEDSAMYFCASSVKGSTEAFFGQGTRLTVV.

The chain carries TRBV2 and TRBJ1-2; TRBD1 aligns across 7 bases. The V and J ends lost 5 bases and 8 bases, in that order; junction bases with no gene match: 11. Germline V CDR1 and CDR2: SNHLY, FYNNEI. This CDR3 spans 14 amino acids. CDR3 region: CASSQDWTGEGYTF. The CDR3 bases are TGTGCCAGCAGTCAAGACTGGACAGGCGAGGGCTACACCTTC.